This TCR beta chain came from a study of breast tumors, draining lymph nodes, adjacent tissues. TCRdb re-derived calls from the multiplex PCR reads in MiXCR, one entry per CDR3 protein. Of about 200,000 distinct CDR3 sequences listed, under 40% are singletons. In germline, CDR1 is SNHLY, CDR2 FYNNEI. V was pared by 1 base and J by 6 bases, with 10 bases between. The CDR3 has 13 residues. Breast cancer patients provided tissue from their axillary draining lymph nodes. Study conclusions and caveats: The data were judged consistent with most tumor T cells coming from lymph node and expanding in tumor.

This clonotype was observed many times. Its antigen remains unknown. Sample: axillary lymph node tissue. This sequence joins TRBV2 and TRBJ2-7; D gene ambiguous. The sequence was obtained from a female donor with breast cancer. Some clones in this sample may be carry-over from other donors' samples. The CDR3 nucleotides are TGTGCCAGCAGTGAAGATCCGGTAGGCGAGCAGTACTTC. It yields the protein CASSEDPVGEQYF.